The rows below give T cell receptor beta chains drawn from one sample of a study of Graves' ophthalmopathy and Graves' hyperthyroidism. TCRdb reprocessed the multiplex PCR reads via MiXCR and lists one record per CDR3 protein. This repertoire shows about 700,000 distinct CDR3 sequences, approximately 39% found once; its top ten account for over 2.5%. The sample consisted of peripheral blood. All receptors derive from an adult man with Graves' ophthalmopathy. Each CDR3 is given with its conserved first and last residue. Each record gives: D gene, clone size, V gene, J gene, CDR3 protein, CDR3 DNA. A D gene is named only where the DNA matches it firmly. Size is omitted from some rows. Given values are once, few, many or a class for expanded clones.

d_gene: TRBD1; abundance: -; v_gene: TRBV30; j_gene: TRBJ1-5; CDR3aa: CAWRNRGADQPQHF; CDR3nt: TGTGCCTGGAGGAACAGGGGGGCTGATCAGCCCCAGCATTTT
d_gene: -; abundance: many; v_gene: TRBV7-9; j_gene: TRBJ2-2; CDR3aa: CASSPRGRDTGELFF; CDR3nt: TGTGCCAGCAGCCCCCGGGGCAGGGACACCGGGGAGCTGTTTTTT
d_gene: -; abundance: many; v_gene: TRBV20-1; j_gene: TRBJ2-7; CDR3aa: CSASIGGASYEQYF; CDR3nt: TGCAGTGCTAGTATAGGGGGAGCATCCTACGAGCAGTACTTC
d_gene: TRBD1; abundance: few; v_gene: TRBV7-9; j_gene: TRBJ1-1; CDR3aa: CASSPSTGAEAFF; CDR3nt: TGTGCCAGCAGTCCCTCTACAGGGGCTGAAGCTTTCTTT
d_gene: -; abundance: -; v_gene: TRBV6-6; j_gene: TRBJ2-5; CDR3aa: CASSYSQGSGETQYF; CDR3nt: TGTGCCAGCAGTTACTCGCAGGGGTCGGGAGAGACCCAGTACTTC
d_gene: -; abundance: -; v_gene: TRBV2; j_gene: TRBJ1-6; CDR3aa: CASTNVAWGDSPLHF; CDR3nt: TGTGCCAGCACCAACGTTGCTTGGGGCGATTCACCCCTCCACTTT
d_gene: TRBD2; abundance: -; v_gene: TRBV2; j_gene: TRBJ2-7; CDR3aa: CASYPGGQYF; CDR3nt: TGTGCCAGTTACCCGGGGGGGCAGTACTTC
d_gene: -; abundance: few; v_gene: TRBV3-1; j_gene: TRBJ1-3; CDR3aa: CASSQGAAGNTIYF; CDR3nt: TGTGCCAGCAGCCAAGGAGCCGCTGGAAACACCATATATTTT
d_gene: -; abundance: many; v_gene: TRBV6-6; j_gene: TRBJ1-4; CDR3aa: CASSYDRQNEKLFF; CDR3nt: TGTGCCAGCAGTTACGATAGACAGAATGAAAAACTGTTTTTT
d_gene: -; abundance: -; v_gene: TRBV19; j_gene: TRBJ2-7; CDR3aa: CASGIPGQPAYEQYF; CDR3nt: TGTGCCAGTGGTATACCCGGACAGCCCGCCTACGAGCAGTACTTC
d_gene: -; abundance: once; v_gene: TRBV7-9; j_gene: TRBJ2-1; CDR3aa: CASSVKGDNEQFF; CDR3nt: TGTGCCAGCAGCGTCAAGGGGGACAATGAGCAGTTCTTC
d_gene: -; abundance: few; v_gene: TRBV7-2; j_gene: TRBJ2-3; CDR3aa: CASSFAAAGDTQYF; CDR3nt: TGTGCCAGCAGCTTTGCAGCCGCGGGAGATACGCAGTATTTT
d_gene: -; abundance: many; v_gene: TRBV13; j_gene: TRBJ1-1; CDR3aa: CASSRGQTVVDTEAFF; CDR3nt: TGTGCCAGCAGCCGAGGTCAGACCGTAGTGGATACTGAAGCTTTCTTT
d_gene: -; abundance: -; v_gene: TRBV7-9; j_gene: TRBJ2-7; CDR3aa: CASSEGSAISEQYF; CDR3nt: TGTGCCAGCAGTGAAGGTTCGGCTATCTCTGAGCAGTACTTC
d_gene: -; abundance: many; v_gene: TRBV5-1; j_gene: TRBJ1-1; CDR3aa: CASRAGTTEAFF; CDR3nt: TGCGCCTCGCGTGCAGGGACCACTGAAGCTTTCTTT
d_gene: TRBD2; abundance: -; v_gene: TRBV2; j_gene: TRBJ2-2; CDR3aa: CASSRVPGGNTGELFF; CDR3nt: TGTGCCAGCAGCCGGGTTCCGGGGGGGAACACCGGGGAGCTGTTTTTT
d_gene: -; abundance: -; v_gene: TRBV25-1; j_gene: TRBJ2-7; CDR3aa: CASQGQTYEQYF; CDR3nt: TGTGCTAGCCAGGGGCAAACCTACGAGCAGTACTTC
d_gene: TRBD1; abundance: many; v_gene: TRBV20-1; j_gene: TRBJ2-5; CDR3aa: CSASLETGRETQYF; CDR3nt: TGCAGTGCAAGCCTCGAGACAGGGCGGGAGACCCAGTACTTC
d_gene: -; abundance: many; v_gene: TRBV10-3; j_gene: TRBJ1-5; CDR3aa: CAISESMGVQPQHF; CDR3nt: TGTGCCATCAGTGAGTCGATGGGGGTGCAGCCCCAGCATTTT
d_gene: TRBD2; abundance: -; v_gene: TRBV7-2; j_gene: TRBJ2-5; CDR3aa: CASSLRAAGGPGQETQYF; CDR3nt: TGTGCCAGCAGCTTACGGGCAGCGGGAGGGCCGGGACAAGAGACCCAGTACTTC
d_gene: TRBD1; abundance: many; v_gene: TRBV5-1; j_gene: TRBJ1-1; CDR3aa: CASSYDRGTEAFF; CDR3nt: TGCGCCAGCAGCTACGACAGGGGCACTGAAGCTTTCTTT
d_gene: -; abundance: many; v_gene: TRBV20-1; j_gene: TRBJ1-6; CDR3aa: CSARREQGIANSPLHF; CDR3nt: TGCAGTGCTAGACGGGAACAGGGCATAGCTAATTCACCCCTCCACTTT
d_gene: -; abundance: many; v_gene: TRBV29-1; j_gene: TRBJ2-3; CDR3aa: CSVVPRDATQYF; CDR3nt: TGCAGCGTTGTGCCCCGGGACGCTACGCAGTATTTT
d_gene: -; abundance: -; v_gene: TRBV19; j_gene: TRBJ1-1; CDR3aa: CASSNDRLGTEAFF; CDR3nt: TGTGCCAGTAGTAACGACAGACTGGGAACTGAAGCTTTCTTT
d_gene: TRBD1; abundance: -; v_gene: TRBV10-3; j_gene: TRBJ1-4; CDR3aa: CAIWGGTGDEKLFF; CDR3nt: TGTGCCATCTGGGGCGGGACAGGGGATGAAAAACTGTTTTTT
d_gene: -; abundance: many; v_gene: TRBV7-9; j_gene: TRBJ2-7; CDR3aa: CASSLHRNEQYF; CDR3nt: TGTGCCAGCAGCCTGCACAGAAACGAGCAGTACTTC
d_gene: TRBD1; abundance: -; v_gene: TRBV12-3/TRBV12-4; j_gene: TRBJ2-7; CDR3aa: CASSLGHRGSYEQYF; CDR3nt: TGTGCCAGCAGCCTGGGGCACAGGGGTTCCTACGAGCAGTACTTC
d_gene: -; abundance: many; v_gene: TRBV27; j_gene: TRBJ1-2; CDR3aa: CASSPRQQGWYGYTF; CDR3nt: TGTGCCAGCAGTCCTCGACAACAGGGATGGTATGGCTACACCTTC
d_gene: -; abundance: many; v_gene: TRBV4-2; j_gene: TRBJ1-3; CDR3aa: CASSQDGLSGNTIYF; CDR3nt: TGTGCCAGCAGCCAAGATGGGCTTTCTGGAAACACCATATATTTT
d_gene: -; abundance: few; v_gene: TRBV12-3/TRBV12-4; j_gene: TRBJ2-6; CDR3aa: CASSPRNSGANVLTF; CDR3nt: TGTGCCAGCAGCCCACGGAACTCTGGGGCCAACGTCCTGACTTTC
d_gene: -; abundance: -; v_gene: TRBV24-1; j_gene: TRBJ1-1; CDR3aa: CATSDWTNTEAFF; CDR3nt: TGTGCCACCAGTGACTGGACCAACACTGAAGCTTTCTTT
d_gene: -; abundance: -; v_gene: TRBV7-9; j_gene: TRBJ2-3; CDR3aa: CASSLSGPPTDTQYF; CDR3nt: TGTGCCAGCAGCTTATCGGGCCCGCCCACCGATACGCAGTATTTT
d_gene: -; abundance: many; v_gene: TRBV10-3; j_gene: TRBJ1-2; CDR3aa: CAISDPGGANYGYTF; CDR3nt: TGTGCCATCAGTGACCCTGGCGGAGCTAACTATGGCTACACCTTC
d_gene: TRBD2; abundance: -; v_gene: TRBV6-6; j_gene: TRBJ2-7; CDR3aa: CASSSPGTSGGPSYEQYF; CDR3nt: TGTGCCAGCAGTTCCCCCGGGACTAGCGGGGGGCCTTCGTACGAGCAGTACTTC
d_gene: -; abundance: -; v_gene: TRBV25-1; j_gene: TRBJ1-2; CDR3aa: CASSEQGSGYTF; CDR3nt: TGTGCCAGCTCGGAACAGGGAAGCGGCTACACCTTC
d_gene: TRBD1; abundance: -; v_gene: TRBV7-2; j_gene: TRBJ1-3; CDR3aa: CASSTQGISGNTIYF; CDR3nt: TGTGCCAGCAGCACACAGGGGATCTCTGGAAACACCATATATTTT